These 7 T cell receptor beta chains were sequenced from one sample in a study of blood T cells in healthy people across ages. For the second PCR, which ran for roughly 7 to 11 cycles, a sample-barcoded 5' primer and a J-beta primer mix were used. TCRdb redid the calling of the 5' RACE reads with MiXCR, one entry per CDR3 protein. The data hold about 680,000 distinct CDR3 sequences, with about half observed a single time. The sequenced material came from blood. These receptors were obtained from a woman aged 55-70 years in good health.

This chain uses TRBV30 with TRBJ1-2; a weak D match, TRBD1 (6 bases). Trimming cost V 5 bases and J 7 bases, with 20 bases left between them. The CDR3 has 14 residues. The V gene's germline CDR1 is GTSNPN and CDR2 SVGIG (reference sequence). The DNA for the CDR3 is TGTGCCTGGGAGACAGGTCTCTTCGATATTGGCTACACCTTC. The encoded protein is CAWETGLFDIGYTF.

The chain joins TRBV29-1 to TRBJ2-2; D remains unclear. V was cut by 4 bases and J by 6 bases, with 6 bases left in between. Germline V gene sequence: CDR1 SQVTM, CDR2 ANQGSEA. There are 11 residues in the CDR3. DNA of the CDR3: TGCAGCGTTGCGGTCCCCGGGGAGCTGTTTTTT. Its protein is CSVAVPGELFF.

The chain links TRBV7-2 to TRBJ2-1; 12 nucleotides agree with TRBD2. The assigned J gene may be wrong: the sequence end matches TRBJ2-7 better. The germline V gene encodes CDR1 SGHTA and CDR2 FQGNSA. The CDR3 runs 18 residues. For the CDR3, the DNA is TGTGCCAGCAGCCGTATCTGGACTAGCGGGATCTCCTACAATGAGCAGTACTTC. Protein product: CASSRIWTSGISYNEQYF.

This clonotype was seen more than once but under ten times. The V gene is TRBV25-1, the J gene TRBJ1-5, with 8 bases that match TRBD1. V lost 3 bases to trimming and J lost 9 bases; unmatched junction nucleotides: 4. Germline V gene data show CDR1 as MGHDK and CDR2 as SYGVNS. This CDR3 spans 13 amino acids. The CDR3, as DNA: TGTGCCAGCAGTGAGGACAGGGCTGGGCCCCAGCATTTT. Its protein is CASSEDRAGPQHF.

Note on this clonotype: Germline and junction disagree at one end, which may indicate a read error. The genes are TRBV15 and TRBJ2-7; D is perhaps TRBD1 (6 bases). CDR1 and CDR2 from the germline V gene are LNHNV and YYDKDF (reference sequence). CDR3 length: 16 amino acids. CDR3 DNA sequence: TGTGTCACCAGCCCTCCCCTGGGGCAGGGGAATTACGAGCAGTACTTC. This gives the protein CVTSPPLGQGNYEQYF.

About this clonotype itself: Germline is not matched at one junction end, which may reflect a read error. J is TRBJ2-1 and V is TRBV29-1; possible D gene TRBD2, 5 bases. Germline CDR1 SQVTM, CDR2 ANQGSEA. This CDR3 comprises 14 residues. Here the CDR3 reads CSVEPRVDYNERFF. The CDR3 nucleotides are TGCAGCGTTGAACCCCGGGTTGACTACAATGAGCGGTTCTTC.

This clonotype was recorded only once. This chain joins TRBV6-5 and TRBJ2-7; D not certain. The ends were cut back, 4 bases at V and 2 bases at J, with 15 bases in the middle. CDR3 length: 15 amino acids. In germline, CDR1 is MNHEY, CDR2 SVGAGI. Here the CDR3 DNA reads TGTGCCAGCAGTTGGGGAAGGGTTTCCACCTACGAGCAGTACTTC. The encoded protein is CASSWGRVSTYEQYF.